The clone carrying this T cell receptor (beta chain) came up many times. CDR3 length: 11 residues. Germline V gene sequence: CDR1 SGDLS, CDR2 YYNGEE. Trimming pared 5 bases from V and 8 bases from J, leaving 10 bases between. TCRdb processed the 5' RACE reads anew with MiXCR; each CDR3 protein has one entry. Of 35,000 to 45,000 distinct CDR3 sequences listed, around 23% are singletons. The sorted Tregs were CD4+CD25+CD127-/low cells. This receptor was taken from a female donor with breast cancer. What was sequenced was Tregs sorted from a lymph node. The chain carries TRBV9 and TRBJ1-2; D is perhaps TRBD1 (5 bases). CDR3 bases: TGTGCCAGCAGGGGGGATACGGGCTACACCTTC. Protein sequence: CASRGDTGYTF. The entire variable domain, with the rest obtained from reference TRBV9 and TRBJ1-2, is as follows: DSGVTQTPKHLITATGQRVTLRCSPRSGDLSVYWYQQSLDQGLQFLIQYYNGEERAKGNILERFSAQQFPDLHSELNLSSLELGDSALYFCASRGDTGYTFGSGTRLTVV.